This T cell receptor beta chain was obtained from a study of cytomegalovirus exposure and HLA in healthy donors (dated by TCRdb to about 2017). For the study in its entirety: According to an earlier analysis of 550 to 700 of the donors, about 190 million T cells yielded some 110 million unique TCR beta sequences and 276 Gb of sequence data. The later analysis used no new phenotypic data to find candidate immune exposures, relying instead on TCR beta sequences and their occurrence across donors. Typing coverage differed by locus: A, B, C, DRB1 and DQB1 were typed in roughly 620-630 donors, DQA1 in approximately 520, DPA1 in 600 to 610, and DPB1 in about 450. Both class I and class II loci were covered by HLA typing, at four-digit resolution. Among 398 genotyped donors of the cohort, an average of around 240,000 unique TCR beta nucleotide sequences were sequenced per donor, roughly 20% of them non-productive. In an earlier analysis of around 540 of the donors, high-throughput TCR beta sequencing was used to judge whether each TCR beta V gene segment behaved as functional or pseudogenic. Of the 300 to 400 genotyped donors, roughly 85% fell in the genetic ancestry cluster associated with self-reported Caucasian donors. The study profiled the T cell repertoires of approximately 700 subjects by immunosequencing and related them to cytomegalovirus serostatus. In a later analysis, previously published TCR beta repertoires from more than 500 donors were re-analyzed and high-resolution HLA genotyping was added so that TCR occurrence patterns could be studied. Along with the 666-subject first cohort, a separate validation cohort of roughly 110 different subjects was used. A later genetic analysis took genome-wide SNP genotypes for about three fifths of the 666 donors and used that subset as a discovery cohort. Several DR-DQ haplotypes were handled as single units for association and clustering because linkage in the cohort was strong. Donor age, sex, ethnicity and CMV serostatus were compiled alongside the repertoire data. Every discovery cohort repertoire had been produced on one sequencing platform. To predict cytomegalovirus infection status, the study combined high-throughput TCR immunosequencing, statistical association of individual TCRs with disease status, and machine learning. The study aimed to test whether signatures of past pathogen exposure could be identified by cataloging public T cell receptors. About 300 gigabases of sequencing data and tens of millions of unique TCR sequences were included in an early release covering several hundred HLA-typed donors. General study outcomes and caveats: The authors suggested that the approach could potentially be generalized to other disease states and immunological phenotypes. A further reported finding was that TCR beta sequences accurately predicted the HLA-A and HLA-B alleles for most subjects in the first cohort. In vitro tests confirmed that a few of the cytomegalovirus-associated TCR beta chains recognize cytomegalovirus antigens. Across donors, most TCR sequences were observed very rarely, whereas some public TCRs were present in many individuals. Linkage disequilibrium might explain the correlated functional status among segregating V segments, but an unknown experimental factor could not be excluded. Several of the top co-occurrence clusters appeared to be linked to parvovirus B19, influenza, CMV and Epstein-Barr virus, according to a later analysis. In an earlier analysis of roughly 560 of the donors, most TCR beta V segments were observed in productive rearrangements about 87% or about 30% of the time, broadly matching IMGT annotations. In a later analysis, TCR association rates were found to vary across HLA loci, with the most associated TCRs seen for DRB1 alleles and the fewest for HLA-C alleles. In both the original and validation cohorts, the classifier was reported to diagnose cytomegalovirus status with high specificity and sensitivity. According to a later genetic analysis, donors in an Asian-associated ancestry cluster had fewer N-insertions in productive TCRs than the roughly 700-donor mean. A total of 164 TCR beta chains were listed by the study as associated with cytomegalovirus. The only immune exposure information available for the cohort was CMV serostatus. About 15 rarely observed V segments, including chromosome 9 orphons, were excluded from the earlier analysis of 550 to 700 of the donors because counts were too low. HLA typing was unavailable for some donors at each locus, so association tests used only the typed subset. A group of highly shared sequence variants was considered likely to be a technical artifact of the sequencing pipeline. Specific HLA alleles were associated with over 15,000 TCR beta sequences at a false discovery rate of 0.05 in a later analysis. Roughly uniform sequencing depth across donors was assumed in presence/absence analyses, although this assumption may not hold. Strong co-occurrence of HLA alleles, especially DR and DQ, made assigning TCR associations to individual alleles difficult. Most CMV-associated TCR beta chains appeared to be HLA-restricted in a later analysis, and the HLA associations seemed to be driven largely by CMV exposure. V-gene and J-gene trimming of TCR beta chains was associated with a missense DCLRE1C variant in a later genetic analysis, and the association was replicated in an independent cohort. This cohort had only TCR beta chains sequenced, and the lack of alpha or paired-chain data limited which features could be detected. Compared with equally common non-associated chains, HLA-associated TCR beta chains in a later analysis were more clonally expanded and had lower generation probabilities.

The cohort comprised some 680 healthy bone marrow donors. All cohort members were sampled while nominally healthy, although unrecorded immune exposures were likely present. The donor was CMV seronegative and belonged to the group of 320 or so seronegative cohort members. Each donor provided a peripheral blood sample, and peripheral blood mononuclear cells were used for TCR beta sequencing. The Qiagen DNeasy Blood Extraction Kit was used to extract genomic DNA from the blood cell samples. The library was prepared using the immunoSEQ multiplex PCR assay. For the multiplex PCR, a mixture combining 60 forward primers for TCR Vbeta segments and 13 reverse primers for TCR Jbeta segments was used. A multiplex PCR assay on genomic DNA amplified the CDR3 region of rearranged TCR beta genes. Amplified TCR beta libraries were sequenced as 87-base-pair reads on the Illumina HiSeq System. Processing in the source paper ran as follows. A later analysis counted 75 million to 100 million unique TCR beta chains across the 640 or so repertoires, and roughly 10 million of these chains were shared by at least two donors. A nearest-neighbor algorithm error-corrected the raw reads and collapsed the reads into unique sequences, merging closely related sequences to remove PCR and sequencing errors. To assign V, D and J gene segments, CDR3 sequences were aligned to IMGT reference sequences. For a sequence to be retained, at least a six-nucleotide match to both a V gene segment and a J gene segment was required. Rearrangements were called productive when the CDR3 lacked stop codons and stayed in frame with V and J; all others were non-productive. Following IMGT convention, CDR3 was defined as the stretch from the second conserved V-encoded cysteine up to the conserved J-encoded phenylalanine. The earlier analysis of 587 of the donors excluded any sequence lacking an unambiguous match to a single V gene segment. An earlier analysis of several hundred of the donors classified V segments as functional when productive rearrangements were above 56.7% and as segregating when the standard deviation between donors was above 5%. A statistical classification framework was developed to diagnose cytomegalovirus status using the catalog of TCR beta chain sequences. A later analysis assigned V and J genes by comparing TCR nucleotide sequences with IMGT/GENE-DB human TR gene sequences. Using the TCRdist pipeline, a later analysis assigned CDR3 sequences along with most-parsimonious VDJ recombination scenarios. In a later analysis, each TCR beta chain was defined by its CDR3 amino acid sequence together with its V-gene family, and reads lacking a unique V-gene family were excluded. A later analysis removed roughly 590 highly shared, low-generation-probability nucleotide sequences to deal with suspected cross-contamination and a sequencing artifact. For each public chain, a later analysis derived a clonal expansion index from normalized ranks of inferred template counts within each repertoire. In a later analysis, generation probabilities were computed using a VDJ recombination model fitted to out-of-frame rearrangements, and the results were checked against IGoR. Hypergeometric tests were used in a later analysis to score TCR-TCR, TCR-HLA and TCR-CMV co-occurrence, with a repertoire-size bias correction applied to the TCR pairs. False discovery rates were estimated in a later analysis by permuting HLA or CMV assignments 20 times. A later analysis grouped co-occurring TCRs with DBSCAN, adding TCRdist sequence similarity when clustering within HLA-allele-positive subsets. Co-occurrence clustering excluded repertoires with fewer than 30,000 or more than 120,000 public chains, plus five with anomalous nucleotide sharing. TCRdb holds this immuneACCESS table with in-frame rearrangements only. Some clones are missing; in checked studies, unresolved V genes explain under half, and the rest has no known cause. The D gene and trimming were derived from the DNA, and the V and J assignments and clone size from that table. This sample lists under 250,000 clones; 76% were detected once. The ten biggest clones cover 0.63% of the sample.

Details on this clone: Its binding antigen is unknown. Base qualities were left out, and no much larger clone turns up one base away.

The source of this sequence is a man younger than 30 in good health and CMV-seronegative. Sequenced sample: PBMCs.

The DNA sequence is given as TGTGCCAGCAGCAACCACGGTGACAGGGTCTGGGAGCAGTTCTTC. It specifies CASSNHGDRVWEQFF. The sequence links TRBV21-1 to TRBJ2-1; the table assigns TRBD1, which was not confirmed against the DNA. TRBV21-1 is a pseudogene locus. From cysteine to phenylalanine, the CDR3 is 15 amino acids long. This entry keeps only the CDR3 DNA: 45 bases, framed from base 1.